The 17 T cell receptor beta chains in this list originate from one sample, sequenced in a study of immune evolution from preneoplasia to lung adenocarcinoma. Libraries were prepared by immunoSEQ multiplex PCR; TCRdb keeps only in-frame clonotypes and omits some of them. The sample lists more than 3,500 clones, 81% seen once, with nearly 6% in the top ten. Sample: FFPE adjacent normal lung tissue. These receptors originate from a person between 65 and 79 years old with lung adenocarcinoma.

This sequence joins TRBV15 and TRBJ1-1; no clear D gene. This CDR3 is built from 13 residues. Deletions cut 3 bases from V and 0 bases from J, with 5 bases between. The germline V gene encodes CDR1 LNHNV and CDR2 YYDKDF (reference sequence). CDR3 coding DNA: TGTGCCACCAGCAGGGGAGTGAACACTGAAGCTTTCTTT. Its translation is CATSRGVNTEAFF.

This chain joins TRBV5-4 and TRBJ2-5; 8 bases are shared with TRBD2. The germline V gene encodes CDR1 SGHNT and CDR2 YYREEE (reference sequence). J gave up 3 bases and V 4 bases, and 8 bases lay outside the gene matches. CDR3 length: 15 amino acids. Here the CDR3 reads CASSPGGGIKETQYF. The CDR3 bases are TGTGCCAGCAGCCCCGGGGGGGGAATTAAAGAGACCCAGTACTTC.

The chain couples TRBV7-9 to TRBJ1-2; 7 nucleotides agree with TRBD1. This CDR3 spans 18 amino acids. The V and J ends lost 3 bases and 0 bases, in that order; junction bases with no gene match: 13. Per the germline V gene, CDR1 is SEHNR and CDR2 is FQNEAQ (reference sequence). CDR3 nucleotides: TGTGCCAGCAGCTTGAGGACAGGTGAGGATCCGACTAACTATGGCTACACCTTC. Amino acids: CASSLRTGEDPTNYGYTF. Complete variable domain (other parts from reference TRBV7-9 and TRBJ1-2): DTGVSQNPRHKITKRGQNVTFRCDPISEHNRLYWYRQTLGQGPEFLTYFQNEAQLEKSRLLSDRFSAERPKGSFSTLEIQRTEQGDSAMYLCASSLRTGEDPTNYGYTFGSGTRLTVV.

J is TRBJ2-4 and V is TRBV28, with 10 positions matching TRBD2. Germline CDR1 and CDR2: MDHEN and SYDVKM. The CDR3 totals 14 residues. The trim removed 6 bases at V and 8 bases at J, leaving 7 bases unmatched. The CDR3 coding sequence is TGTGCCAGCAGAAAGAGCGGGAGGGCTGACATTCAGTACTTC. Its translation: CASRKSGRADIQYF.

This sequence joins TRBV14 and TRBJ2-2; D unclear. Trimming pared 6 bases from V and 0 bases from J, leaving 5 bases between. This CDR3 region has 13 residues. Per the germline V gene, CDR1 is SGHDN and CDR2 is FVKESK. The CDR3 is CASRLANTGELFF. The CDR3 DNA sequence: TGTGCCAGCAGACTCGCGAACACCGGGGAGCTGTTTTTT.

The genes are TRBV10-2 and TRBJ2-6, with D uncertain. The germline CDR1 and CDR2 sequences are WSHSY and SAAADI. This CDR3 region has 12 residues. Trimming pared 6 bases from V and 3 bases from J, leaving 3 bases between. The CDR3 loop reads CASRFGANVLTF. CDR3 bases: TGCGCCAGCAGGTTTGGGGCCAACGTCCTGACTTTC.

V and J are TRBV6-1 and TRBJ2-2, with 8 bases that match TRBD1. CDR3 length: 13 amino acids. Trimming cost V 10 bases and J 2 bases; bases outside gene matches: 3. CDR1 is MNHNS, CDR2 SASEGT, per germline. CDR3 DNA: TGTGCCACCGACAGGGGCAACACCGGGGAGCTGTTTTTT. It codes for CATDRGNTGELFF.

The gene calls are TRBV19 and TRBJ1-5; D remains ambiguous. Germline V gives CDR1 LNHDA, CDR2 SQIVND (reference sequence). V lost 7 bases, J lost 0 bases, and 13 bases lay in between. The CDR3 runs to 15 residues. CDR3 in amino acids: CASTPWEASNQPQHF. The CDR3 DNA sequence: TGTGCCAGTACCCCCTGGGAGGCTAGCAATCAGCCCCAGCATTTT.

CDR3 residues: CASSYAAGHTEAFF. CDR3 coding DNA: TGTGCCAGCAGCTATGCGGCAGGGCACACTGAAGCTTTCTTT. V usage is TRBV5-5 and J usage is TRBJ1-1; possible D gene TRBD1, 5 bases. Germline V gene data show CDR1 as SGHKS and CDR2 as YYEKEE (reference sequence). This CDR3 is built from 14 residues. Trimming shortened V by 3 bases and J by 3 bases, and 12 bases separated the two germline ends. Supplemented by reference TRBV5-5 and TRBJ1-1, the full variable domain reads DAGVTQSPTHLIKTRGQQVTLRCSPISGHKSVSWYQQVLGQGPQFIFQYYEKEERGRGNFPDRFSARQFPNYSSELNVNALLLGDSALYLCASSYAAGHTEAFFGQGTRLTVV.

The CDR3 bases are TGTGCCAGTAGTGTGTCAGCGGGTCCCTACGAGCAGTACTTC. It yields the protein CASSVSAGPYEQYF. The chain links TRBV19 to TRBJ2-7, with D possibly being TRBD2 (6 bases). The CDR3 has 14 amino acids. Trimming took off 5 bases at V and 2 bases at J, with 13 bases between the two ends. From germline, CDR1 is LNHDA and CDR2 SQIVND (reference sequence).

The chain joins TRBV2 to TRBJ1-1; maybe TRBD1 (5 bases). V gave up 4 bases and J gave up 4 bases, with 13 bases separating them. The CDR3 is made up of 14 amino acids. From germline, CDR1 is SNHLY and CDR2 FYNNEI. CDR3 DNA sequence: TGTGCCAGCAGTGTGCGGCAGGGACCCACTGAAGCTTTCTTT. Protein sequence: CASSVRQGPTEAFF.

The chain uses TRBV6-1 and TRBJ2-1; no firm D call. V lost 2 bases, J lost 9 bases, and 14 bases lay in between. Looked up from germline, CDR1 is MNHNS and CDR2 is SASEGT. The CDR3 is 14 residues long. The CDR3 sequence: CASSERRTISEQFF. The CDR3 region has the DNA TGTGCCAGCAGTGAACGTCGTACAATCAGTGAGCAGTTCTTC.

The chain couples TRBV4-1 to TRBJ1-5; 7 nucleotides line up with TRBD1. Trimming took 4 bases from V and 6 from J; bases not matched to a gene: 12. Per the germline V gene, CDR1 is MGHRA and CDR2 is YSYEKL. This CDR3 is built from 16 residues. CDR3 in DNA: TGCGCCAGCAGCCCTAATGGAGGGGGCTTCGGTCAGCCCCAGCATTTT. The encoded protein is CASSPNGGGFGQPQHF.

The chain uses TRBV18 and TRBJ1-1; D gene uncertain. Germline V gives CDR1 KGHSH, CDR2 LQKENI. The CDR3 contains 13 residues. Trimming cost V 5 bases and J 2 bases, with 9 bases left between them. In DNA, the CDR3 is TGTGCCAGCTCATCCGGCCGAAACACTGAAGCTTTCTTT. Protein sequence: CASSSGRNTEAFF. Filled out from reference TRBV18 and TRBJ1-1, the complete variable domain reads NAGVMQNPRHLVRRRGQEARLRCSPMKGHSHVYWYRQLPEEGLKFMVYLQKENIIDESGMPKERFSAEFPKEGPSILRIQQVVRGDSAAYFCASSSGRNTEAFFGQGTRLTVV.

The genes are TRBV9 and TRBJ2-1, with 15 bases aligning to TRBD2. The junction had 10 bases not matched to a gene; V was cut back by 3 bases and J by 6 bases. CDR3 length: 18 residues. Germline-derived CDR1 and CDR2 are SGDLS and YYNGEE. The CDR3 nucleotides read TGTGCCAGCAGCGCGACCCAGGGACTAGCGGGGGGTTTCAATGAGCAGTTCTTC. This codes for CASSATQGLAGGFNEQFF.

The chain carries TRBV11-1 and TRBJ1-2, with 7 bases lining up with TRBD1. The germline V gene has CDR1 SGHAT and CDR2 FQDESV (reference sequence). V lost 3 bases, J lost 5 bases, and 9 bases stayed unmatched. The CDR3 is 15 amino acids. The CDR3 region has the DNA TGTGCCAGCAGCTTCACAGGGGAATCTCGATATGGCTACACCTTC. Translating gives CASSFTGESRYGYTF.

The chain has TRBV6-6 and TRBJ2-1; TRBD2 matches 11 bases. This CDR3 region has 15 residues. V dropped 6 bases and J dropped 4; count of bases not matched to a gene: 5. From germline, CDR1 is MNHNY and CDR2 SVGAGI (reference sequence). CDR3 residues: CASSSGTSGYNEQFF. The CDR3 nucleotides are TGTGCCAGCAGCTCCGGGACTAGCGGTTACAATGAGCAGTTCTTC.